The clone carrying this TCR beta chain was observed a single time. TCRdb's table, derived via immunoSEQ multiplex PCR, lists solely in-frame clones and lacks some. The table has some 11,000 clones, around 94% seen once. This sample is drawn from a study of technical replicates of blood from a handful of donors. The CDR3 has 15 amino acids. J lost 5 bases, V lost 6 bases, and 5 bases had no gene match. The germline V gene encodes CDR1 SNHLY and CDR2 FYNNEI. V and J are TRBV2 and TRBJ2-1, with 12 nucleotides matching TRBD2. Sequences were obtained from PBMCs. This receptor was taken from a human donor in good health. CDR3 sequence reads: CASRATSGSHNEQFF. CDR3 in DNA: TGTGCCAGCAGGGCGACTAGCGGGAGTCACAATGAGCAGTTCTTC.